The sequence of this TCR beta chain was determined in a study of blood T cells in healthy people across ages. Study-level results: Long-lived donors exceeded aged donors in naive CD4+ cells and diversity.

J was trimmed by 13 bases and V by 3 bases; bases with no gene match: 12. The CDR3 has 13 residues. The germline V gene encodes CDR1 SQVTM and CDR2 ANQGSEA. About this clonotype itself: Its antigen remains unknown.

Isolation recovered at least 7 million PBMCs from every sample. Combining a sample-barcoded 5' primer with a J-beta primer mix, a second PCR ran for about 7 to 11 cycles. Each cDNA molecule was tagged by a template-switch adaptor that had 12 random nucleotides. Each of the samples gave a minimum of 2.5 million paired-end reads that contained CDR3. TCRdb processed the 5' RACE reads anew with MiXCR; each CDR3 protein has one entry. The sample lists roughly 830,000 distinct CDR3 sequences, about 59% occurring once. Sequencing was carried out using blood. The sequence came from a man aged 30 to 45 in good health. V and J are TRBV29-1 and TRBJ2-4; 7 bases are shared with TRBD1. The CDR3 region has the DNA TGCAGCGTTGACGGAACAGGGGTGGGAGAGCAGTACTTC. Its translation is CSVDGTGVGEQYF.